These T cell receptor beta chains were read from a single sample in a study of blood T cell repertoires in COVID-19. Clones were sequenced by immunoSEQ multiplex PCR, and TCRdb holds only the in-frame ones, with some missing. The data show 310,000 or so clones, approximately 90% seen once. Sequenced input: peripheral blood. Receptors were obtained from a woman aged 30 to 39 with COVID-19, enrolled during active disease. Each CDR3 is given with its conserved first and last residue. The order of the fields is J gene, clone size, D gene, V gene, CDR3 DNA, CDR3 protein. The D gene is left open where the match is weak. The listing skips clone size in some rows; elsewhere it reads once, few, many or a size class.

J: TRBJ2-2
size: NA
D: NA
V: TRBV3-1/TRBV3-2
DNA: TGTGCCAGCAGCCAAGGGTGGGGCGGGAACACCGGGGAGCTGTTTTTT
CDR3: CASSQGWGGNTGELFF

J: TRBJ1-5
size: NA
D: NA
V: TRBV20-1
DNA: TGCAGTGCTAGTGATTTGGGGCAGGTAGATCAGCCCCAGCATTTT
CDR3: CSASDLGQVDQPQHF

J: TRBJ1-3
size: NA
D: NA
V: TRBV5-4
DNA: TGTGCCAGCAGCTTAGTAGGGGGGGGCTCTGGAAACACCATATATTTT
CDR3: CASSLVGGGSGNTIYF

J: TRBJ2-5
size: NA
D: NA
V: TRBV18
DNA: TGTGCCAGCTCACCGACACAAGAGACCCAGTACTTC
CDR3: CASSPTQETQYF

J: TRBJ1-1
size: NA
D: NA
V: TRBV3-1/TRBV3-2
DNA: TGTGCCAGCAGCCACACGCTCCAGGGTGAAGCTTTCTTT
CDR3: CASSHTLQGEAFF

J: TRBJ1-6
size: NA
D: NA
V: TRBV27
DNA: TGTGCCAGCAGTTTATCGTACGGGAGCTCCTATAATTCACCCCTCCACTTT
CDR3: CASSLSYGSSYNSPLHF

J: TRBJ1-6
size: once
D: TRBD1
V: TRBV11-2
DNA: TGTGCCAGCAGCCCCCGGGACAGCCATAATTCACCCCTCCACTTT
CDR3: CASSPRDSHNSPLHF

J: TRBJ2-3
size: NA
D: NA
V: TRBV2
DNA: TGTGCCAGCATCGGGGGAATCACAGATACGCAGTATTTT
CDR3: CASIGGITDTQYF

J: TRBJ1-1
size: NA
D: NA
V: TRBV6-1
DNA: TGTGCCAGCTCCCTCGCAGAGGGCAACACTGAAGCTTTCTTT
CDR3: CASSLAEGNTEAFF

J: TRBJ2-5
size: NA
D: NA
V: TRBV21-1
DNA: TGTGCCAGCAGCACCCTCGGTCTAGCGGGAGTTGACCAAGAGACCCAGTACTTC
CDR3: CASSTLGLAGVDQETQYF

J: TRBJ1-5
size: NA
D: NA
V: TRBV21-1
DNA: TGTGCCAGCAGCAAATCCGACACGAATCAGCCCCAGCATTTT
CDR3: CASSKSDTNQPQHF

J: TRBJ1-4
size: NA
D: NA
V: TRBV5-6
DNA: TGTGCCAGCAGCAGATACAGGTTCCTGGGGGAAAAACTGTTTTTT
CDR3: CASSRYRFLGEKLFF

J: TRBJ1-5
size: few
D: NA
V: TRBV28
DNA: TGTGCCAGCAGTTTTAAGTGGGCTGGTCAGCCCCAGCATTTT
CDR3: CASSFKWAGQPQHF

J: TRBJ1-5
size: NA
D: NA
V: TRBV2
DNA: TGTGCCAGCAGCGGACAGAAGAGCAATCAGCCCCAGCATTTT
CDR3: CASSGQKSNQPQHF

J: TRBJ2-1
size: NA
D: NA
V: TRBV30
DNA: TGTGCCTGGAGTGTATTCAACGGGATCCATGAGCAGTTCTTC
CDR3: CAWSVFNGIHEQFF

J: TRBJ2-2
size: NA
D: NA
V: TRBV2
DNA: TGTGCCAGCAGAGCGGACAGAAACACCGGGGAGCTGTTTTTT
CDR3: CASRADRNTGELFF

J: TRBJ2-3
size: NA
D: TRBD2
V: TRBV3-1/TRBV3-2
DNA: TGTGCCAGCAGCCAAGTATGGCTAACGGGAGGCGAGGATACGCAGTATTTT
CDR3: CASSQVWLTGGEDTQYF

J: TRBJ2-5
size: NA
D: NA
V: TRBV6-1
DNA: TGTGCCAGCAGTGAAGCGAACGGGTACCAAGAGACCCAGTACTTC
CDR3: CASSEANGYQETQYF

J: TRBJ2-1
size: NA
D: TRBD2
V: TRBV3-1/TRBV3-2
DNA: TGTGCCAGCAGCCTAGCGGGAGGGCCCAGGAATGAGCAGTTCTTC
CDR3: CASSLAGGPRNEQFF

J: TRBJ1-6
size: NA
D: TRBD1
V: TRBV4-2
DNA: TGTGCCAGCAGCCAAGAATGGGACAGGAGCTCACCCCTCCACTTT
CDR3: CASSQEWDRSSPLHF

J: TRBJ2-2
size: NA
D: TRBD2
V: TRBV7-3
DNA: TGTGCCAGCAGCTTTTCAGAAATGGGAGGGACCGGGGAGCTGTTTTTT
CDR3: CASSFSEMGGTGELFF

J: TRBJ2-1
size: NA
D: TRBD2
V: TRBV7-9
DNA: TGTGCCAGCAGCTTACGGACTAGCGGGAGGGGGGATGAGCAGTTCTTC
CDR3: CASSLRTSGRGDEQFF

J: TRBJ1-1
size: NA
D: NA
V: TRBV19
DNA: TGTGCCAGTAGTATAGGGGGACTGATGAACACTGAAGCTTTCTTT
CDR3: CASSIGGLMNTEAFF

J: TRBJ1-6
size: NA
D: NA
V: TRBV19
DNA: TGTGCCAGTAGTCCGTCAGGAATCTATAATTCACCCCTCCACTTT
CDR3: CASSPSGIYNSPLHF

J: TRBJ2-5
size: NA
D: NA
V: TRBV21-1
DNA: TGTGCCAGCAGCTACTTATCGGACAGGGCAGAGACCCAGTACTTC
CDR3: CASSYLSDRAETQYF

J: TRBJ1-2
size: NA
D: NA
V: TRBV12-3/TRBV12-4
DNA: TGTGCCAGCACTCTTTCCAGGGTGTATGGCTACACCTTC
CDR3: CASTLSRVYGYTF

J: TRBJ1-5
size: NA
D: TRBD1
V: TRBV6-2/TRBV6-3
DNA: TGTGCCAGCAGTTACTCGATTGACAGGGGAGGTGGCAATCAGCCCCAGCATTTT
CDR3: CASSYSIDRGGGNQPQHF

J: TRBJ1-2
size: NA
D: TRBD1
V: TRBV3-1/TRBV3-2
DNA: TGTGCCAGCAGCCCCCCGCAGGGGGCTGTCTATGGCTACACCTTC
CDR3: CASSPPQGAVYGYTF

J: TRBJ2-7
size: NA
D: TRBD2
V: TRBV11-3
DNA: TGTGCCAGCAGCTTACTCCGACAGGGACTAGCGGGAGGCTCCTACGAGCAGTACTTC
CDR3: CASSLLRQGLAGGSYEQYF

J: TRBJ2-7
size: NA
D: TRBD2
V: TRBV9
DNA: TGTGCCAGCAGCCCTCCGGGGGGGGGCGAGCAGTACTTC
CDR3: CASSPPGGGEQYF

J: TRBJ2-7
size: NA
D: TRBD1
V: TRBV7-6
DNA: TGTGCCAGCAGCGTTACAGGGGGCGCAAACTACGAGCAGTACTTC
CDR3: CASSVTGGANYEQYF

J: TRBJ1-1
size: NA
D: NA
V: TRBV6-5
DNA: TGTGCCAGCAGTTACTCCGCAGGGGTGAACACTGAAGCTTTCTTT
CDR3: CASSYSAGVNTEAFF

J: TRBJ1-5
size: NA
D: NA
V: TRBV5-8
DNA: TGTGCCAGCAGCCTGGACGGGAGCTATCAGCCCCAGCATTTT
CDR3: CASSLDGSYQPQHF

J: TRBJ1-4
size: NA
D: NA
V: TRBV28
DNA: TGTGCCAGCAGGGCCCAGGGTGAAAAACTGTTTTTT
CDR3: CASRAQGEKLFF

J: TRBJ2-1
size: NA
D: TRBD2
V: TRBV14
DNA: TGTGCCAGCAGCCTAAGAACCCCTAGCGGGACCTCGGAGGAGCAGTTCTTC
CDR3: CASSLRTPSGTSEEQFF

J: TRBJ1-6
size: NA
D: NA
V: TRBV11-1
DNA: TGTGCCAGCAGCTTACGGGGGACTAATTCACCCCTCCACTTT
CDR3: CASSLRGTNSPLHF

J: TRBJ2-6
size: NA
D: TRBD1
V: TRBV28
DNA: TGTGCCAGCAGTTTTAGGGGGACAGGGTTCTCTGGGGCCAACGTCCTGACTTTC
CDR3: CASSFRGTGFSGANVLTF

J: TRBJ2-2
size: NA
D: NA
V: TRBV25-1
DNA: TGTGCCAGCAGTGAATTTTCTCCGGGGAGTCACACCGGGGAGCTGTTTTTT
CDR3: CASSEFSPGSHTGELFF

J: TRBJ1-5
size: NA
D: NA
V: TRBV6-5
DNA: TGTGCCAGCAGTTACACATACGATCAGCCCCAGCATTTT
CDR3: CASSYTYDQPQHF

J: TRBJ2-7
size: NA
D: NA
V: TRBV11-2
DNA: TGTGCCAGCAGCACTTCCTACACCCCGGAGCTAAACTACGAGCAGTACTTC
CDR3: CASSTSYTPELNYEQYF

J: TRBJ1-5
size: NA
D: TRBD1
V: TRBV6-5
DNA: TGTGCCAGCAGTTCCGACAGGGCAGACCAGCCCCAGCATTTT
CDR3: CASSSDRADQPQHF

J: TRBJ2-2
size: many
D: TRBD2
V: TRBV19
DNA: TGTGCCAGTAGTATAGCCAGCGGGAGTACCGGGGAGCTGTTTTTT
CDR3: CASSIASGSTGELFF

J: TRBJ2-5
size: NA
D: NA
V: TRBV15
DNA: TGTGCCACCAGCGTTCACAGAACCCCACAAGAGACCCAGTACTTC
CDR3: CATSVHRTPQETQYF

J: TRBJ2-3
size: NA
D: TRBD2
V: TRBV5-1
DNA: TGCGCCAGCAGCCCTGGGCTAGCGGGAGGGCCAGGCACAGATACGCAGTATTTT
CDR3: CASSPGLAGGPGTDTQYF

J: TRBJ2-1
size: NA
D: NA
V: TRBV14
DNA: TGTGCCAGCAGCTCCCACGCCGGCAGGCTCTCCTACAATGAGCAGTTCTTC
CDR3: CASSSHAGRLSYNEQFF

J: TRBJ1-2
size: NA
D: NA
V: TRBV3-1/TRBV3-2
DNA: TGTGCCAGCAGCCAAGATTTAAGCAGGGCCAACTATGGCTACACCTTC
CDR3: CASSQDLSRANYGYTF

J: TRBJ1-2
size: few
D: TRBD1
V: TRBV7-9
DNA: TGTGCCAGCAGCTCCGGGACAGATTTTAACTATGGCTACACCTTC
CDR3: CASSSGTDFNYGYTF

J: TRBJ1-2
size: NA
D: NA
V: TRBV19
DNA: TGTGCCAGTAGTATAAGGGGCAGGGGCTATGGCTACACCTTC
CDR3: CASSIRGRGYGYTF

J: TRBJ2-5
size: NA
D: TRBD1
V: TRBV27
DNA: TGTGCCAGCAGGCCCGGGACAGATAATAATCTGTCCCAAGAGACCCAGTACTTC
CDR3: CASRPGTDNNLSQETQYF

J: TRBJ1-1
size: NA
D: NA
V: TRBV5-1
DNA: TGCGCCAGCAGCTTGGGGGTCGGGTTGAACACTGAAGCTTTCTTT
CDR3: CASSLGVGLNTEAFF